This T cell receptor (beta chain) came from a study of monozygotic twins with inflammatory bowel disease. Study-level findings and limits: Patient repertoire variability may have increased through differing immunosuppressive treatments.

On this clonotype: Its matching antigen is unknown.

For both chains, the TCRalpha and TCRbeta cDNA went through two nested PCRs of approximately 16 and 10 cycles. TCRdb re-called the 5' RACE reads; one entry per CDR3 protein, DNA not given. The sample includes about 150,000 distinct CDR3 sequences. CDR3 size: 14 residues. This chain connects TRBV12-3 or TRBV12-4 to TRBJ2-3; TCRdb's D call, TRBD1, is unchecked because there is no DNA. Sequencing used blood. The origin of this receptor is a human donor with ulcerative colitis or Crohn's disease, or a healthy co-twin of an affected twin (not recorded which). The CDR3 sequence is CASRGRGHTDTQYF.